The clone carrying this T cell receptor (beta chain) was found a few times. This specimen belongs to a study of blood T cell repertoires in COVID-19. Study background: Samples of COVID-19 (acute and convalescent) were obtained from the United States, Italy and Spain. PBMCs, B-cell-depleted T cells, or T cells were the source of the cDNA or gDNA that made up the material.

Losses at the gene ends were 4 bases for V and 4 bases for J; bases not matched to a gene: 12. The CDR3 is 17 residues long. Germline V gene sequence: CDR1 MNHNS, CDR2 SASEGT. In the study's own analysis: For nucleated cells, counts were estimated from reference gene primer amplification. Clones were sequenced by immunoSEQ multiplex PCR, and TCRdb holds only the in-frame ones, with some missing. Clone size and V and J calls were adopted from that table, with D and trimming inferred from the DNA. This sample has fewer than 70,000 clones, with approximately 87% found just once. The TCR originated in a man in his fifties or sixties with active or convalescent COVID-19. This rearrangement joins TRBV6-1 to TRBJ2-7; 11 bases line up with TRBD1. Sequenced sample: peripheral blood. The chain's CDR3 is CASSVSPTDRGLYEQYF. The CDR3, as DNA: TGTGCCAGCAGTGTATCACCAACGGACAGGGGGCTGTACGAGCAGTACTTC.